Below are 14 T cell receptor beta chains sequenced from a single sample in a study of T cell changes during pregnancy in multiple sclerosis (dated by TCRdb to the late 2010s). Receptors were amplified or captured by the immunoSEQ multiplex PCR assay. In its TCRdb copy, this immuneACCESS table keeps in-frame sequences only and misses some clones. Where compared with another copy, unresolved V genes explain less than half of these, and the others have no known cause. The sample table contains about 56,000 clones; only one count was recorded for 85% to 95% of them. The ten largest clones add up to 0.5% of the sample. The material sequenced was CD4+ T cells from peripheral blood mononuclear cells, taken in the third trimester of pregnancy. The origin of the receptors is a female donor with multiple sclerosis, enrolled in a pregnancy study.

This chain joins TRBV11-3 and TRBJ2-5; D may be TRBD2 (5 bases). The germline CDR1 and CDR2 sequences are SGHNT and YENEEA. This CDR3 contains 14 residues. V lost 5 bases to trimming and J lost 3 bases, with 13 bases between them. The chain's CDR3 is CASSRRRGEETQYF. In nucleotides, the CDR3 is TGTGCCAGCAGCCGCCGACGGGGAGAAGAGACCCAGTACTTC.

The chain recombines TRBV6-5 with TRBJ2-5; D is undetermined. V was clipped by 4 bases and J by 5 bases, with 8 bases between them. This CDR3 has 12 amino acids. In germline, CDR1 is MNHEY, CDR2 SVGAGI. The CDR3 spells CASSSIRETQYF. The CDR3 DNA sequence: TGTGCCAGCAGTTCTATTCGGGAGACCCAGTACTTC.

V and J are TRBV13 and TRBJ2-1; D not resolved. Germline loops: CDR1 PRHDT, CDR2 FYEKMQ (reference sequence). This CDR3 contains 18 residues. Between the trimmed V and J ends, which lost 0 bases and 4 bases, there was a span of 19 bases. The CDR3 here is CASSLGGPLAAVYNEQFF. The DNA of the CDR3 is TGTGCCAGCAGCTTAGGAGGCCCTCTCGCGGCGGTATACAATGAGCAGTTCTTC.

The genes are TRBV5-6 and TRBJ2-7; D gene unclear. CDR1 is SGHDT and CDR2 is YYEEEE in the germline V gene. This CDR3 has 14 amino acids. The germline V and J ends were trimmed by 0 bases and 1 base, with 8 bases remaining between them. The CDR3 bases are TGTGCCAGCAGCTTGGACAGCAGATCCTACGAGCAGTACTTC. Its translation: CASSLDSRSYEQYF.

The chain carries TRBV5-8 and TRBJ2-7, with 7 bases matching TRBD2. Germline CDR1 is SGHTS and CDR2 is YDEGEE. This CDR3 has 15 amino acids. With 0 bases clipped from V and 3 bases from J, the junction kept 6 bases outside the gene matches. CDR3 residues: CASSLAASGHYEQYF. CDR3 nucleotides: TGTGCCAGCAGCTTGGCAGCTAGCGGCCACTACGAGCAGTACTTC.

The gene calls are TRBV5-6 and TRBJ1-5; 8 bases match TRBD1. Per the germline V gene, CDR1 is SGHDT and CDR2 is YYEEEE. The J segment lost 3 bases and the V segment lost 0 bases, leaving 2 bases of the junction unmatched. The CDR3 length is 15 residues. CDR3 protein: CASSLDRGVNQPQHF. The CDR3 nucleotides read TGTGCCAGCAGCTTGGACAGGGGGGTCAATCAGCCCCAGCATTTT.

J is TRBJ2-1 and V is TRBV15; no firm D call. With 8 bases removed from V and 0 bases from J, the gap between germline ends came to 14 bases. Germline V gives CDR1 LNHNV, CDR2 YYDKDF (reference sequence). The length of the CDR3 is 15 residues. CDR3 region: CATGKEANSYNEQFF. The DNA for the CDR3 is TGTGCCACCGGTAAAGAGGCTAACTCCTACAATGAGCAGTTCTTC.

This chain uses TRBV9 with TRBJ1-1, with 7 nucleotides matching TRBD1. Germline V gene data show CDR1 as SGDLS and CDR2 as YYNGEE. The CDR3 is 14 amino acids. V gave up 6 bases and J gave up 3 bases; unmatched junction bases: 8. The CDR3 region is CASTGTARDTEAFF. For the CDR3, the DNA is TGTGCCAGCACTGGGACAGCGCGCGACACTGAAGCTTTCTTT.

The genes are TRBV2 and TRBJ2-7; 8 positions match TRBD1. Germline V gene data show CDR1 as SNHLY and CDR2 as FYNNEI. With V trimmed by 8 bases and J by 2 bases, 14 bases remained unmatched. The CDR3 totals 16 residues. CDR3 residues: CASLKNRQGSPYEQYF. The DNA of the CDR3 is TGTGCCAGCTTGAAGAATCGACAGGGGTCCCCCTACGAGCAGTACTTC.

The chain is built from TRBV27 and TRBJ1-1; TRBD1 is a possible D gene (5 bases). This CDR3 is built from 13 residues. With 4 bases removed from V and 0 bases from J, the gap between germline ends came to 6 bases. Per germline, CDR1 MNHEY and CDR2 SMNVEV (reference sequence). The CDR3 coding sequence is TGTGCCAGCAGTTCGACAGTGAACACTGAAGCTTTCTTT. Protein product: CASSSTVNTEAFF.

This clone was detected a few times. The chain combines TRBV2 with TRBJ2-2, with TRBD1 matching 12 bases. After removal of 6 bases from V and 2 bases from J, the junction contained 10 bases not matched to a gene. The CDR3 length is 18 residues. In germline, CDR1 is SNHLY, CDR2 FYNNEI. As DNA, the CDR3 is TGTGCCAGCAGCAGATCCGGGACAGGGGGCGGAAACACCGGGGAGCTGTTTTTT. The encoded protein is CASSRSGTGGGNTGELFF. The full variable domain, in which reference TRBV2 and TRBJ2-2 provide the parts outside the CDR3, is EPEVTQTPSHQVTQMGQEVILRCVPISNHLYFYWYRQILGQKVEFLVSFYNNEISEKSEIFDDQFSVERPDGSNFTLKIRSTKLEDSAMYFCASSRSGTGGGNTGELFFGEGSRLTVL.

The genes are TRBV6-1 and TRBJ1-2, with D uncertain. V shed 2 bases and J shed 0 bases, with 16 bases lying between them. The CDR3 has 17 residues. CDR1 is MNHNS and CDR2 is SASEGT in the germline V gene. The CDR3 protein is CASSEIPRPRANYGYTF. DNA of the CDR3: TGTGCCAGCAGTGAAATACCTAGACCGAGAGCTAACTATGGCTACACCTTC.

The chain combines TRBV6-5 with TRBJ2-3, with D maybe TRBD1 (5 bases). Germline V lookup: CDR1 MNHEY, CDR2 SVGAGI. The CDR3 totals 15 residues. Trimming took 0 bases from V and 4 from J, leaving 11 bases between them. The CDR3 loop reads CASSYSAGSPDTQYF. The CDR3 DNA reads TGTGCCAGCAGTTACTCGGCAGGGTCCCCAGATACGCAGTATTTT.

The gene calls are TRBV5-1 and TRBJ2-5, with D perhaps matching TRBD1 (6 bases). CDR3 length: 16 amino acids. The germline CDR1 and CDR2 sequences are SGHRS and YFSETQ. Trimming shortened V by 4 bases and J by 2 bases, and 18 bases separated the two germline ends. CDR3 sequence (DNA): TGCGCCAGCAGCACCCGGACAGCCGATCATCAAGAGACCCAGTACTTC. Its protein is CASSTRTADHQETQYF.